A selection of T cell receptor beta chains follows, all from one sample in a study of cytomegalovirus exposure and HLA in healthy donors. Profiled with immunoSEQ multiplex PCR; TCRdb holds only in-frame clones, not every one. The sample has 90,000 to 100,000 clones, around 80% seen once. The sequenced sample was PBMCs. Receptors originate from a woman aged 55 to 70 in good health and CMV-seronegative. CDR3s include the opening cysteine and the closing phenylalanine or tryptophan. A D gene is named only where the DNA matches it firmly. For some rows the clone size is stated as once, few or many, or as a class when expanded; others skip it.

j_call	v_call	clone_size	d_call	cdr3_length	cdr3_aa	cdr3_nt
TRBJ2-5	TRBV27	NA	NA	11	CASKGQETQYF	TGTGCCAGCAAGGGGCAAGAGACCCAGTACTTC
TRBJ2-2	TRBV4-1	NA	NA	15	CASSQASGKPGELFF	TGCGCCAGCAGCCAAGCTTCGGGAAAGCCCGGGGAGCTGTTTTTT
TRBJ1-1	TRBV6-1	NA	TRBD1	14	CASSNRGGWTEAFF	TGTGCCAGCAGTAACAGGGGCGGCTGGACTGAAGCTTTCTTT
TRBJ1-1	TRBV7-7	NA	TRBD1	16	CASSPGTGGLLGVAFF	TGTGCCAGCAGCCCTGGGACAGGGGGCCTTTTGGGGGTTGCTTTCTTT
TRBJ2-2	TRBV7-9	NA	NA	14	CASSLLGDAGGLFF	TGTGCCAGCAGCTTACTGGGAGACGCCGGGGGGCTGTTTTTT
TRBJ1-4	TRBV28	few	NA	16	CASSSSSIATNEKLFF	TGTGCCAGCAGTTCTTCCTCTATTGCAACTAATGAAAAACTGTTTTTT
TRBJ2-7	TRBV9	NA	NA	15	CASSARDGSSYEQYF	TGTGCCAGCAGCGCCCGGGACGGGAGCTCCTACGAGCAGTACTTC
TRBJ2-1	TRBV14	few	TRBD1	14	CASSHLGQGLEQFF	TGTGCCAGCAGCCATTTAGGACAGGGGTTGGAGCAGTTCTTC
TRBJ2-5	TRBV5-6	NA	NA	15	CASSLGGSGIETQYF	TGTGCCAGCAGCTTGGGGGGCTCAGGTATAGAGACCCAGTACTTC
TRBJ1-2	TRBV6-1	once	NA	11	CASSEGRGYTF	TGTGCCAGCAGTGAAGGGAGGGGCTACACCTTC
TRBJ2-2	TRBV6-8	NA	NA	12	CASDRKTGELFF	TGTGCCAGCGATAGAAAAACCGGGGAGCTGTTTTTT
TRBJ1-1	TRBV4-3	NA	NA	16	CASSQDRGILNTEAFF	TGCGCCAGCAGCCAAGATAGGGGGATTCTGAACACTGAAGCTTTCTTT
TRBJ1-5	TRBV4-1	NA	TRBD1	16	CASSRDRGQGNQPQHF	TGCGCCAGCAGCCGGGACAGGGGGCAGGGCAATCAGCCCCAGCATTTT
TRBJ2-5	TRBV7-6	NA	NA	11	CASSSQETQYF	TGTGCCAGCAGCTCGCAAGAGACCCAGTACTTC
TRBJ1-1	TRBV19	NA	TRBD1	15	CASSNRGALGTEAFF	TGTGCCAGTAGTAACAGGGGGGCGTTAGGGACTGAAGCTTTCTTT
TRBJ1-2	TRBV7-9	NA	TRBD1	16	CASSSTEGGRYYGYTF	TGTGCCAGCAGCTCGACGGAAGGGGGCCGGTACTATGGCTACACCTTC
TRBJ1-6	TRBV10-1	NA	NA	14	CASSVGGRGSPLHF	TGCGCCAGCAGTGTCGGTGGAAGAGGTTCACCCCTCCACTTT
TRBJ1-1	TRBV6-5	NA	NA	13	CASREQRGGEAFF	TGTGCCAGCAGGGAACAGAGAGGGGGTGAAGCTTTCTTT
TRBJ2-5	TRBV5-6	NA	NA	15	CASSFRDTIQETQYF	TGTGCCAGCAGCTTCCGGGACACAATCCAAGAGACCCAGTACTTC
TRBJ1-1	TRBV5-4	NA	TRBD1	16	CASSRDMTGSRTEAFF	TGTGCCAGCAGCCGAGACATGACAGGGAGTAGGACTGAAGCTTTCTTT
TRBJ2-1	TRBV5-1	NA	NA	16	CASSLEAKSAYNEQFF	TGCGCCAGCAGCTTGGAAGCGAAATCCGCCTACAATGAGCAGTTCTTC
TRBJ2-7	TRBV5-1	NA	NA	13	CAGSLGSGDEQYF	TGCGCCGGCAGCTTGGGATCAGGCGACGAGCAGTACTTC
TRBJ2-7	TRBV6-6	NA	TRBD1	15	CASSPGQVRTYEQYF	TGTGCCAGCAGCCCTGGACAGGTCAGGACCTACGAGCAGTACTTC
TRBJ2-3	TRBV11-3	NA	NA	15	CASSQQPASTDTQYF	TGTGCCAGCAGCCAACAACCCGCTAGCACAGATACGCAGTATTTT
TRBJ2-3	TRBV30	NA	NA	14	CAWSVQGIPDTQYF	TGTGCCTGGAGTGTACAGGGTATCCCAGATACGCAGTATTTT
TRBJ1-5	TRBV2	NA	NA	14	CASSEARNDQPQHF	TGTGCCAGCAGTGAAGCGCGCAACGATCAGCCCCAGCATTTT
TRBJ2-7	TRBV5-6	NA	NA	13	CASNRGVTYEQYF	TGTGCCAGTAATCGCGGGGTTACCTACGAGCAGTACTTC
TRBJ1-2	TRBV25-1	NA	NA	11	CASSETAGYTF	TGTGCCAGCAGTGAAACAGCTGGCTACACCTTC
TRBJ2-2	TRBV7-9	few	TRBD1	16	CASTPTGTGDTGELFF	TGTGCCAGCACCCCCACGGGGACAGGGGACACCGGGGAGCTGTTTTTT
TRBJ1-4	TRBV6-5	NA	TRBD1	16	CASSYGTGGGHEKLFF	TGTGCCAGCAGTTACGGGACAGGGGGCGGTCATGAAAAACTGTTTTTT
TRBJ2-3	TRBV7-9	NA	TRBD2	18	CASSLGTSGGAVSDTQYF	TGTGCCAGCAGCTTAGGGACTAGCGGGGGGGCCGTATCAGATACGCAGTATTTT
TRBJ2-2	TRBV7-2	NA	NA	14	CASSLGINTGELFF	TGTGCCAGCAGCTTAGGTATAAACACCGGGGAGCTGTTTTTT
TRBJ2-7	TRBV5-1	NA	TRBD2	15	CASSLPAGGSYEQYF	TGCGCCAGCAGCTTGCCTGCGGGGGGCTCCTACGAGCAGTACTTC
TRBJ2-1	TRBV23-1	NA	TRBD2	15	CARGLAGVFYNEQFF	TGCGCCAGGGGACTAGCGGGAGTATTCTACAATGAGCAGTTCTTC
TRBJ2-1	TRBV29-1	NA	NA	15	CSVERRDLAYNEQFF	TGCAGCGTTGAACGGCGGGACTTGGCCTACAATGAGCAGTTCTTC
TRBJ1-5	TRBV6-5	NA	NA	14	CASRPRLSNQPQHF	TGTGCCAGCAGGCCGCGCCTTAGCAATCAGCCCCAGCATTTT
TRBJ1-1	TRBV7-2	NA	TRBD1	15	CASSWNRDRNTEAFF	TGTGCCAGCAGCTGGAACCGGGACAGGAACACTGAAGCTTTCTTT
TRBJ1-5	TRBV19	few	TRBD1	16	CASSGTGKGSNQPQHF	TGTGCCAGTTCCGGGACAGGGAAGGGAAGCAATCAGCCCCAGCATTTT
TRBJ1-1	TRBV18	NA	TRBD1	15	CASSPNAGGNTEAFF	TGTGCCAGCTCACCAAATGCAGGGGGCAACACTGAAGCTTTCTTT